This TCR beta chain was identified during a study of lung T cells in sarcoidosis with Löfgren's syndrome (dated by TCRdb to 2016 to 2017). As for the study more broadly: Sarcoidosis was characterized as a granulomatous disease that mainly affects the lungs and features an accumulation of CD4+ T cells in bronchoalveolar lavage fluid. The repertoire analyses concentrated on Lofgren's syndrome patients. Study-wide conclusions, independent of this receptor: The study only suggested recognition of a sarcoidosis-associated antigen, and the antigen remained putative and unidentified. CDR3 motifs in TRAV12-1 and TRBV2 were reported to be shared across several Lofgren's syndrome patients, which suggests public CD4+ TCR repertoires. TRAV12-1 and TRBV2 were reported as the most expanded V gene segments in Löfgren's syndrome patients compared with control subjects. When alphabeta pairing was analyzed, TRAV12-1 tended to pair preferentially with TRBV2, and the resulting paired TCRs displayed CDR3 homology.

TCR repertoires were profiled from CD4+ T cells obtained by bronchoalveolar lavage. For CDR1 and CDR2, the germline V gene (reference sequence) lists SEHNR and FQNEAQ. Between the V and J ends, shortened by 4 bases and 13 bases respectively, the junction contains 18 bases. The CDR3 contains 13 residues, cysteine and phenylalanine counted. Kept here is only the CDR3 DNA, which spans 39 bases and is read in frame from base 1. This clonotype was observed at least ten times. The clone's antigen remains unknown. Base qualities are not provided; no much larger clone lies one nucleotide away. The listed sequencing device is Illumina MiSeq. Clones were called with MiXCR by TCRdb after fastp trimmed the public reads at Q25, and only in-frame beta chains were retained. CDR3 protein sequences are deduplicated, and each keeps its most common genes and DNA. The sample data list about 19,000 distinct CDR3 sequences, and around 20% of these were observed just once. Of the sample, more than 0.7% falls within the top ten clones.

Sequenced input: CD4+ T cells from bronchoalveolar lavage. The chain links TRBV7-9 with TRBJ2-3, and the D gene may be TRBD2, 6 bases matching. This TCR was sampled from a human donor with sarcoidosis (Löfgren's syndrome or another form), or a control subject (not recorded which). The CDR3 loop reads CASSSRTTLLEYF. The DNA reads TGTGCCAGCAGCTCGAGGACTACCCTCTTGGAGTATTTT.